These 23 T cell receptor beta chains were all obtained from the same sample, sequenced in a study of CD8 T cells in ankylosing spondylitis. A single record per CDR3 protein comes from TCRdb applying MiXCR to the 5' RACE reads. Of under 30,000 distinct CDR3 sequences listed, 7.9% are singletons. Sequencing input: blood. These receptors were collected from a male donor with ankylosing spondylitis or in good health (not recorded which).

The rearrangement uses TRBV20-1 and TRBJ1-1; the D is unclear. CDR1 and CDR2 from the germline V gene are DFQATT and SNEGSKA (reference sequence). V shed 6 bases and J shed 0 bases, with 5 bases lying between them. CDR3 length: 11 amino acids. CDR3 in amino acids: CSAPMNTEAFF. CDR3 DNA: TGCAGTGCCCCGATGAACACTGAAGCTTTCTTT.

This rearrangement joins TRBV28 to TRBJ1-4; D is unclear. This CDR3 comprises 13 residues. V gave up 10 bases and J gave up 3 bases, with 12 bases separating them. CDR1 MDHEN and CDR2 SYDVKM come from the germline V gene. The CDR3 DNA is TGTGCCATAGCCGGGGTAGCTAATGAAAAACTGTTTTTT. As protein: CAIAGVANEKLFF.

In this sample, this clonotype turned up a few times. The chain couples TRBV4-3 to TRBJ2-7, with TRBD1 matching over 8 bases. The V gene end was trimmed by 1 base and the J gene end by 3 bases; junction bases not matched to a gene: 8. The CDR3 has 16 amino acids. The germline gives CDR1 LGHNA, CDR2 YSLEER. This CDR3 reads CASSQGAGTGFYEQYF. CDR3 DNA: TGCGCCAGCAGCCAAGGGGCGGGGACAGGCTTCTACGAGCAGTACTTC.

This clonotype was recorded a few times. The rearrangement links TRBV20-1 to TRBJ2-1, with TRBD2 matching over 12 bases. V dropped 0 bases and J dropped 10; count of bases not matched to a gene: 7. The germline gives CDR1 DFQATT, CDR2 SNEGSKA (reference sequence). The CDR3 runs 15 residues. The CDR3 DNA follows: TGCAGTGCTAGAGATGGTGCCCTAGCGGGGGGGGAGCAGTTCTTC. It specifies CSARDGALAGGEQFF.

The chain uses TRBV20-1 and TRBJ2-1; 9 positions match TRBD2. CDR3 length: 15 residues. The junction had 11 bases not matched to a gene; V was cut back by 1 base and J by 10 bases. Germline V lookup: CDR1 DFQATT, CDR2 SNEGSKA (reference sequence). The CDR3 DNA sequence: TGCAGTGCTAGAGGAGCCCTAGCGGGGTGGTACGAGCAGTTCTTC. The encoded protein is CSARGALAGWYEQFF.

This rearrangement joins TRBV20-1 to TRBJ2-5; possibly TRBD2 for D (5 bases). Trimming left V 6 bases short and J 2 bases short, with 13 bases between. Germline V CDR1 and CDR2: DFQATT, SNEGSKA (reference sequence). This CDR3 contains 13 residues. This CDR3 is CSAPGLTQETQYF. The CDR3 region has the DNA TGCAGTGCCCCTGGACTGACGCAAGAGACCCAGTACTTC.

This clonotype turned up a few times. The CDR3, as DNA: TGTGCCAGCAGCTGGGGGGGAGGCATGAGGGTGAACACTGAAGCTTTCTTT. Amino acid sequence: CASSWGGGMRVNTEAFF. This chain links TRBV7-9 with TRBJ1-1, with D tentatively TRBD1 (5 bases). Germline V gene data show CDR1 as SEHNR and CDR2 as FQNEAQ (reference sequence). The CDR3 loop spans 17 amino acids. Trimming left V 4 bases short and J 0 bases short, with 18 bases between. Full variable domain (outside the CDR3, taken from reference TRBV7-9 and TRBJ1-1): DTGVSQNPRHKITKRGQNVTFRCDPISEHNRLYWYRQTLGQGPEFLTYFQNEAQLEKSRLLSDRFSAERPKGSFSTLEIQRTEQGDSAMYLCASSWGGGMRVNTEAFFGQGTRLTVV.

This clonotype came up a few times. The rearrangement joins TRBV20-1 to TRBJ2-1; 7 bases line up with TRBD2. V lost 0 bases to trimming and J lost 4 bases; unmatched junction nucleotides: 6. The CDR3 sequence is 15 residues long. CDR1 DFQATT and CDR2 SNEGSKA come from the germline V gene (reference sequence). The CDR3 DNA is TGCAGTGCTAGAGATCCCCAGCGGGGATACAATGAGCAGTTCTTC. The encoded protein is CSARDPQRGYNEQFF.

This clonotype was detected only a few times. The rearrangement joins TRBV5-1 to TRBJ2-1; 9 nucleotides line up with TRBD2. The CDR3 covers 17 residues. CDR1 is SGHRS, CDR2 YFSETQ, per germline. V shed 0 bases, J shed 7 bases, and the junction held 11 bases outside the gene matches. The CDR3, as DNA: TGCGCCAGCAGCTTGGGAACCCGCGCGGGGGGGTTTAATGAGCAGTTCTTC. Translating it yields CASSLGTRAGGFNEQFF.

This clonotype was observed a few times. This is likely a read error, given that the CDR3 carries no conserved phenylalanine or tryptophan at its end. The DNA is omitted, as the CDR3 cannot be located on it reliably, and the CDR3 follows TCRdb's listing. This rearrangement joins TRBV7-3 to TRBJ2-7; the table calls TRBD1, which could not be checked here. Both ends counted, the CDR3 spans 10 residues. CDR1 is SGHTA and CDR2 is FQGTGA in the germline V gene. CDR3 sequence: CASSLTLPPI.

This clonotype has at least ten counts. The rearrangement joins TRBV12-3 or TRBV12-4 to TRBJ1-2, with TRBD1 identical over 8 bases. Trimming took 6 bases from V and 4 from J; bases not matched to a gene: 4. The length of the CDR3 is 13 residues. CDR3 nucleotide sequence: TGTGCCAGCAGGATAACAGGGGGCTATGGCTACACCTTC. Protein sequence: CASRITGGYGYTF.

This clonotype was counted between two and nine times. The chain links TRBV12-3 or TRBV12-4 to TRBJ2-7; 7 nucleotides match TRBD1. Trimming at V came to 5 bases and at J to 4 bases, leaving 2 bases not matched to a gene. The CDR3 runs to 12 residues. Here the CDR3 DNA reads TGTGCCAGCAGTCCGACAGGGTACGAGCAGTACTTC. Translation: CASSPTGYEQYF.

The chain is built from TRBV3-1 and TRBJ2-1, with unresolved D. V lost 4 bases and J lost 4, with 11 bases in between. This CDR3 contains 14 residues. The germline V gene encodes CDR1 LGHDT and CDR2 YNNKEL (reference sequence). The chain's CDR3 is CASSRQRSYNEQFF. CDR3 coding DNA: TGTGCCAGCAGCCGGCAGCGCTCATACAATGAGCAGTTCTTC.

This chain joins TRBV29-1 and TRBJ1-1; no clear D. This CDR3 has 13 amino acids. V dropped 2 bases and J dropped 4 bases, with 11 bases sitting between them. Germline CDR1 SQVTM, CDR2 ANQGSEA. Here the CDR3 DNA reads TGCAGCGTTGAAAGTAAGGCGAGCACTGAAGCTTTCTTT. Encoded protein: CSVESKASTEAFF.

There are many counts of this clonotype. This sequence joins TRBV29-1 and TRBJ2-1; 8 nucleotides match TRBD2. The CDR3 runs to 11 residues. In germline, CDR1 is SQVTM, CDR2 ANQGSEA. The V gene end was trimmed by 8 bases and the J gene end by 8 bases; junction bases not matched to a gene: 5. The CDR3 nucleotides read TGCAGCCCCGGGAGGGGGGATGAGCAGTTCTTC. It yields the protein CSPGRGDEQFF.

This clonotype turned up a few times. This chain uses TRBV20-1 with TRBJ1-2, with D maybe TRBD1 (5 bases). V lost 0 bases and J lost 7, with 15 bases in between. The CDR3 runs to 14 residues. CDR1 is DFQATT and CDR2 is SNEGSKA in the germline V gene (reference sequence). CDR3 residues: CSARDPAGLGGYTF. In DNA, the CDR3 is TGCAGTGCTAGAGATCCGGCAGGGTTGGGTGGCTACACCTTC.

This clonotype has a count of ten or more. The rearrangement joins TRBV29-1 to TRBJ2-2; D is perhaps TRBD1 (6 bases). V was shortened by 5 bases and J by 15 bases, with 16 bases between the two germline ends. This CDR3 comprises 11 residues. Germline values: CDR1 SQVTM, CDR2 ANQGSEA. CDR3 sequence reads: CSVSVTGKMFF. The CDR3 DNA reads TGCAGCGTTTCAGTAACAGGGAAAATGTTTTTT.

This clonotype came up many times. The CDR3 spells CASSLRQGDTQYF. CDR3 bases: TGTGCCAGCAGTCTCAGACAGGGAGATACGCAGTATTTT. The rearrangement uses TRBV7-3 and TRBJ2-3; 7 bases are a match to TRBD1. Germline V gene data show CDR1 as SGHTA and CDR2 as FQGTGA. The CDR3 sequence is 13 residues long. V dropped 6 bases and J dropped 5; count of bases not matched to a gene: 5.

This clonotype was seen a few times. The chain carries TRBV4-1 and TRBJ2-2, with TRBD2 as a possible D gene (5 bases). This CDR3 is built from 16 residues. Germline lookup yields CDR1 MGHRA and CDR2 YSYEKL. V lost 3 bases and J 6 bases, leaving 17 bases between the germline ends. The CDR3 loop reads CASSQGSQGLAGELFF. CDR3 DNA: TGCGCCAGCAGCCAGGGGAGCCAAGGTTTGGCCGGGGAGCTGTTTTTT.

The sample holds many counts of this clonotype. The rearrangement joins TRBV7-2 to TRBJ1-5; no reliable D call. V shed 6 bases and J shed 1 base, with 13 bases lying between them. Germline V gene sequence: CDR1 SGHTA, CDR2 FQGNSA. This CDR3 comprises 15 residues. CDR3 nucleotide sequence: TGTGCCAGCAGACAATCCCCCGAGAGCAATCAGCCCCAGCATTTT. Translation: CASRQSPESNQPQHF.

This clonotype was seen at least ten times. The CDR3: CATSDGLAGTYNEQFF. The CDR3 bases are TGTGCCACCAGTGATGGACTAGCGGGGACCTACAATGAGCAGTTCTTC. The chain couples TRBV24-1 to TRBJ2-1; 12 nucleotides match TRBD2. The junction had 1 base not matched to a gene; V was cut back by 3 bases and J by 2 bases. The CDR3 has 16 residues. Germline assignment: CDR1 KGHDR and CDR2 SFDVKD.

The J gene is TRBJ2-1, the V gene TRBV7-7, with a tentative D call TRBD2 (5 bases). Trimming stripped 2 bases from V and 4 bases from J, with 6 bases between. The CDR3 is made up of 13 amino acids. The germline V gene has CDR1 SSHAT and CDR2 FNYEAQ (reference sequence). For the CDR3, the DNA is TGTGCCAGCAGCTTAACGGGGTACAATGAGCAGTTCTTC. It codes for CASSLTGYNEQFF.

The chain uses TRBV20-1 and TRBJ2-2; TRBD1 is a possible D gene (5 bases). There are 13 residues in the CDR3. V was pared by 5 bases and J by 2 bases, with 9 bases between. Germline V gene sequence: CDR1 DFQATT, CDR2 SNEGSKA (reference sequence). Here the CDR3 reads CSAPDSNTGELFF. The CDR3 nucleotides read TGCAGTGCTCCCGACAGTAACACCGGGGAGCTGTTTTTT.